Detailed here is one T cell receptor (beta chain). RNA transcripts were the template for amplifying TCR beta CDR3 regions. During a first-round RT-PCR of the TCR CDR3, the HTBI primer set was used. TCRdb used MiXCR to reprocess the multiplex PCR reads, holding one entry per CDR3 protein. The sample contains approximately 410,000 distinct CDR3 sequences, roughly 15% of which appear only once. The data originate from a study of T cells in Graves' hyperthyroidism and ophthalmopathy. Germline CDR1 is SEHNR and CDR2 is FQNEAQ (reference sequence). The CDR3 has 16 amino acids. V lost 2 bases and J lost 4; bases outside the gene matches: 10.

Source material: blood. The V call is TRBV7-9, the J call TRBJ1-2; TRBD1 aligns across 7 bases. This sequence was found in a woman aged 18-29 years with Graves' hyperthyroidism. Here the CDR3 reads CASSLLTGEMAYGYTF. The CDR3 DNA reads as TGTGCCAGCAGCTTATTAACAGGGGAGATGGCCTATGGCTACACCTTC.